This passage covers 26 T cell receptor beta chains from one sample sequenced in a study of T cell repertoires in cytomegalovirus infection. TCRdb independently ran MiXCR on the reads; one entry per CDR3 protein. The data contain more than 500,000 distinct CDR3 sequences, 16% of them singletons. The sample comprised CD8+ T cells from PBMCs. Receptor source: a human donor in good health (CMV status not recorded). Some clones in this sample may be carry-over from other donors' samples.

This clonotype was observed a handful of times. The CDR3 nucleotides read TGTGCCAGCAGGCCGCCGGGACAGATCACAGATACGCAGTATTTT. This encodes CASRPPGQITDTQYF. This sequence joins TRBV2 and TRBJ2-3, with 7 bases that match TRBD1. The CDR3 loop spans 15 amino acids. With V trimmed by 6 bases and J by 2 bases, 8 bases remained unmatched. Germline CDR1 is SNHLY and CDR2 is FYNNEI.

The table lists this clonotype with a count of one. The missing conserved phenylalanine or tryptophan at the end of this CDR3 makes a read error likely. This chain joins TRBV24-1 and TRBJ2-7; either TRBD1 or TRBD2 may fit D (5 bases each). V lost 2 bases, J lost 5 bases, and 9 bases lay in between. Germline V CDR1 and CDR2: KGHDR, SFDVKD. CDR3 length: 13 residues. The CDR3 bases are TGTGCCACCAGTGATTCGGGACGGGACGAGCAGTACTTA. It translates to CATSDSGRDEQYL.

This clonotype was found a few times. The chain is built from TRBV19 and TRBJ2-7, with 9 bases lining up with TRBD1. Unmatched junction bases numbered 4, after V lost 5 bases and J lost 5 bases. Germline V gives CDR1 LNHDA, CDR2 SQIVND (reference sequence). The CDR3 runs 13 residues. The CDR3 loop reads CASSQDRGDEQYF. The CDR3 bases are TGTGCCAGTAGTCAAGACAGGGGGGACGAGCAGTACTTC.

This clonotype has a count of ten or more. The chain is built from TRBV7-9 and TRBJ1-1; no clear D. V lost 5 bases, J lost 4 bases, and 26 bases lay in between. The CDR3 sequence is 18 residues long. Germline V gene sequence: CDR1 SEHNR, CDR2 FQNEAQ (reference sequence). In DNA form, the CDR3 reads TGTGCCAGCAGCCCGCCTAGGGCCCAATTATTTCAAGGCACTGAAGCTTTCTTT. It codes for CASSPPRAQLFQGTEAFF.

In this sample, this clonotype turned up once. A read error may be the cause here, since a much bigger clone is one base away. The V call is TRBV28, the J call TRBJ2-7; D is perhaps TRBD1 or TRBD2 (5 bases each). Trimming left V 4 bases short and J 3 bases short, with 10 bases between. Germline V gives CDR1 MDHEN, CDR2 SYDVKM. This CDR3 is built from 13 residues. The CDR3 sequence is CASSYWDHYEQYF. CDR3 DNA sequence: TGTGCCAGCAGTTACTGGGACCACTACGAGCAGTACTTC.

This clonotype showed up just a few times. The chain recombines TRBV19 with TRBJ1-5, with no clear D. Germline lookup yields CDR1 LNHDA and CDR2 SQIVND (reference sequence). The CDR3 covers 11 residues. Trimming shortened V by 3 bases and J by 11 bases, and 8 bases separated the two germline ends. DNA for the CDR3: TGTGCCAGTAGTATTGGGAGGGCCCAGCATTTT. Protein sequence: CASSIGRAQHF.

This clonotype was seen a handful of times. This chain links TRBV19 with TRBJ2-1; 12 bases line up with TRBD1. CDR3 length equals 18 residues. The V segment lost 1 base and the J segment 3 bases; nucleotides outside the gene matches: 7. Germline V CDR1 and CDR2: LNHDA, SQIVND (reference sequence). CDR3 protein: CASSIGRDRGPLYNEQFF. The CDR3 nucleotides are TGTGCCAGTAGTATAGGAAGGGACAGGGGGCCACTCTACAATGAGCAGTTCTTC.

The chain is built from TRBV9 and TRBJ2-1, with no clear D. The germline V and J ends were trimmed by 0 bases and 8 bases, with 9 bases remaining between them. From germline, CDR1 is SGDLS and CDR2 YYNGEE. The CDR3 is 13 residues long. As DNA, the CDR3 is TGTGCCAGCAGCGTAGCGGCCCCCTATGAGCAGTTCTTC. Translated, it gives CASSVAAPYEQFF.

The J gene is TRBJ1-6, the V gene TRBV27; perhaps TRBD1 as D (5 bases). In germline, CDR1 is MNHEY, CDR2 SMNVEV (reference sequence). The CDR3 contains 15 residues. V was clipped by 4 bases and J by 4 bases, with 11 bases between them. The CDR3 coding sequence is TGTGCCAGCAGTTACCGGGACCGGTATAATTCACCCCTCCACTTT. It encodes CASSYRDRYNSPLHF.

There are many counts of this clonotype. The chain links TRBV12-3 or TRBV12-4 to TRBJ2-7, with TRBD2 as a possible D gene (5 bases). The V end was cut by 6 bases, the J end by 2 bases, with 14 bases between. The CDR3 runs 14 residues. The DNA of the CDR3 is TGTGCCAGCAGCGCTTACAAGGGAGCCTACGAGCAGTACTTC. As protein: CASSAYKGAYEQYF.

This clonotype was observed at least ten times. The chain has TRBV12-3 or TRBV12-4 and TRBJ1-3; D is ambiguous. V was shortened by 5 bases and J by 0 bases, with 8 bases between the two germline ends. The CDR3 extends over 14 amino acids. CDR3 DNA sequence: TGTGCCAGCAGTCATCAGAGCTCTGGAAACACCATATATTTT. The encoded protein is CASSHQSSGNTIYF.

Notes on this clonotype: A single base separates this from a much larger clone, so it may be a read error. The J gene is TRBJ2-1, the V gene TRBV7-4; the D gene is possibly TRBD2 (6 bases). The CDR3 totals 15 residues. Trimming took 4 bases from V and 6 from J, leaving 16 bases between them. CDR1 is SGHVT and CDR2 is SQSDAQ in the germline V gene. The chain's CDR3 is CASSSPSVRVNEQFF. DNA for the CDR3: TGTGCCAGCAGCTCCCCTAGCGTGAGGGTCAATGAGCAGTTCTTC.

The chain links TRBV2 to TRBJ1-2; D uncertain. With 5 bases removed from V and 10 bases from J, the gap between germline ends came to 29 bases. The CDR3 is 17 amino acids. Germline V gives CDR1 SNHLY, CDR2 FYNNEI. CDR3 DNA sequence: TGTGCCAGCAGTCTTGGCCCGTACGCTGTGAGGGTTCATCACTACACCTTC. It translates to CASSLGPYAVRVHHYTF.

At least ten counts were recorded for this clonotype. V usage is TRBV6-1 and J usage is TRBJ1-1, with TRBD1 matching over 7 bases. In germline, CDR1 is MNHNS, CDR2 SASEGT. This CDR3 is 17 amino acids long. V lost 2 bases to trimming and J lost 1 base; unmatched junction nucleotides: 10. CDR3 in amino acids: CASSERDIEGANTEAFF. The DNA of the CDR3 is TGTGCCAGCAGTGAAAGGGACATCGAGGGGGCGAACACTGAAGCTTTCTTT.

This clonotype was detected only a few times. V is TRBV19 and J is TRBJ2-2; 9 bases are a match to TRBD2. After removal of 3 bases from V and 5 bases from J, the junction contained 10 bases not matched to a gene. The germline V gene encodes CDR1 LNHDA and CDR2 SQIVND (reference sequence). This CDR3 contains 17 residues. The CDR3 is CASSIGRGGASTGELFF. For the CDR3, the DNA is TGTGCCAGTAGTATCGGGCGCGGGGGGGCGAGTACCGGGGAGCTGTTTTTT.

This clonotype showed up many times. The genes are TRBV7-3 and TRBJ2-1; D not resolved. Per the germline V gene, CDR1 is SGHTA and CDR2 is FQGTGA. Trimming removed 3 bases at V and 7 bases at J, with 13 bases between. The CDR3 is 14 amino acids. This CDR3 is CASSFHYQENEQFF. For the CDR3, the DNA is TGTGCCAGCAGCTTCCACTACCAGGAGAATGAGCAGTTCTTC.

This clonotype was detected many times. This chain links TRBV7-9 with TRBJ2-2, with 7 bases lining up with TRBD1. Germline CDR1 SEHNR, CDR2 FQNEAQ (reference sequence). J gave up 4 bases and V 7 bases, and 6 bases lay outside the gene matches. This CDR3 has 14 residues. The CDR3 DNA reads TGTGCCAGCATCCCGACAGGGAGCACCGGGGAGCTGTTTTTT. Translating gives CASIPTGSTGELFF.

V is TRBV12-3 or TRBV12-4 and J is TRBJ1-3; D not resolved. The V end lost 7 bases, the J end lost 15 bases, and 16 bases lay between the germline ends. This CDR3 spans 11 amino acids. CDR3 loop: CASNTPGATYF. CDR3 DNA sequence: TGTGCCAGCAATACACCGGGCGCCACATATTTT.

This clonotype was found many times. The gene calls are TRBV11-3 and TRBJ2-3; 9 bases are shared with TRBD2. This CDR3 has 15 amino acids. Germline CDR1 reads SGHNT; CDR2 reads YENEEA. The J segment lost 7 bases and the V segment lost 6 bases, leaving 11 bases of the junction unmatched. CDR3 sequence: CASSQSGRLVHTQYF. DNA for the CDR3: TGTGCCAGCAGTCAAAGCGGGAGGTTGGTGCATACGCAGTATTTT.

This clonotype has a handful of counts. The CDR3 coding sequence is TGTGCCAGCAGCTTATCCCTCGGCAGGGAAAAACTGTTTTTT. It encodes CASSLSLGREKLFF. The rearrangement joins TRBV7-8 to TRBJ1-4; the D is unclear. This CDR3 has 14 residues. Germline lookup yields CDR1 SGHVS and CDR2 FQNEAQ. Trimming took off 2 bases at V and 8 bases at J, with 12 bases between the two ends.

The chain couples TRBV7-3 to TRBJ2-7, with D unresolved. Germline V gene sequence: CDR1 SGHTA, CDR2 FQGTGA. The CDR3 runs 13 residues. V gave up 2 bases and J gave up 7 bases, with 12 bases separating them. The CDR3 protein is CASSLSVSAEQYF. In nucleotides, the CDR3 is TGTGCCAGCAGCTTATCAGTGAGCGCTGAGCAGTACTTC.

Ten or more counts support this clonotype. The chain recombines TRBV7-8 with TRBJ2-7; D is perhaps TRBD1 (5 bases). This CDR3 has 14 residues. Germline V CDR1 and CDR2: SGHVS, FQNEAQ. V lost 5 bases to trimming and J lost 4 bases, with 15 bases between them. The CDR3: CASSPPTDPYEQYF. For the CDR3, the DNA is TGTGCCAGCAGCCCGCCGACAGACCCATACGAGCAGTACTTC.

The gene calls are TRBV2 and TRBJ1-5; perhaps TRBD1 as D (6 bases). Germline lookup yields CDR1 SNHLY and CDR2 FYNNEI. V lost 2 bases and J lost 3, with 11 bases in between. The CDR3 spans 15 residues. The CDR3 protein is CASSERAGANQPQHF. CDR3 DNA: TGTGCCAGCAGTGAACGCGCAGGGGCCAATCAGCCCCAGCATTTT.

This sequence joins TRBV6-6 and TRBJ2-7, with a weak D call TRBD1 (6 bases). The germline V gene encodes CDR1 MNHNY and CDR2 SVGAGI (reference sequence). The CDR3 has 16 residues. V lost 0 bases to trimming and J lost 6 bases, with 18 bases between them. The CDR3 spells CASSYSSNRVVGEQYF. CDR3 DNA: TGTGCCAGCAGTTACTCGTCGAACAGGGTTGTGGGCGAGCAGTACTTC.

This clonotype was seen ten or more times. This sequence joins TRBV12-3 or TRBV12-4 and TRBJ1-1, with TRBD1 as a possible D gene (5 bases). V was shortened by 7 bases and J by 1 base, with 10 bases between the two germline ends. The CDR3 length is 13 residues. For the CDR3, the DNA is TGTGCCAGCACCGACGGGGGGAACACTGAAGCTTTCTTT. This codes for CASTDGGNTEAFF.

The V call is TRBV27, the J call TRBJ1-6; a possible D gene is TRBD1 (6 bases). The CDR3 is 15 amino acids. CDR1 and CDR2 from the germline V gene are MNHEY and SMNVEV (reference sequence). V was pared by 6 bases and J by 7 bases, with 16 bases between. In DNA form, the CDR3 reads TGTGCCAGCAGCCTTGGGGGGCCGGGGAATTCACCCCTCCACTTT. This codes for CASSLGGPGNSPLHF.